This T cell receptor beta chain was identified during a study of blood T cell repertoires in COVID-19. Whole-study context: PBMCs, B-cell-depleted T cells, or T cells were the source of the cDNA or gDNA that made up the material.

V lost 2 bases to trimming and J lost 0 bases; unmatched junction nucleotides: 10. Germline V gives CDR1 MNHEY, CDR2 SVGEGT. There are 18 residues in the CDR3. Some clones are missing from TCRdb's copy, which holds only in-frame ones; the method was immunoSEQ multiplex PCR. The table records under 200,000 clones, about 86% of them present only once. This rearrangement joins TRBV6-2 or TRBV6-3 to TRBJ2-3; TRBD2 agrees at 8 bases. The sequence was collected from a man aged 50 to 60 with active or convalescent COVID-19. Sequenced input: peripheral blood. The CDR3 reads CASSYAGGRIFSTDTQYF. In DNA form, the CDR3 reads TGTGCCAGCAGTTACGCTGGCGGGAGGATATTTAGCACAGATACGCAGTATTTT.